The 2 T cell receptor beta chains below come from one sample, sequenced in a study of T cells in localized non-small cell lung cancer. Only in-frame clones appear in the TCRdb table, and some are missing; sequencing was by immunoSEQ multiplex PCR. The sample lists 19,000 or so clones; around 88% were seen once. Source: peripheral blood, taken before any cancer treatment. The receptor set was obtained from a male donor aged 60 or over with stage III lung adenocarcinoma.

The chain combines TRBV13 with TRBJ1-2; maybe TRBD1 (5 bases). Germline V gene sequence: CDR1 PRHDT, CDR2 FYEKMQ (reference sequence). Trimming took 4 bases from V and 8 from J, leaving 11 bases between them. CDR3 length: 12 residues. CDR3 sequence reads: CASSSRQWGYTF. The CDR3 DNA is TGTGCCAGCAGCTCTCGACAGTGGGGCTACACCTTC.

The V call is TRBV18, the J call TRBJ1-3, with D hard to call. This CDR3 has 15 residues. Germline V gene data show CDR1 as KGHSH and CDR2 as LQKENI. V dropped 0 bases and J dropped 2 bases, with 8 bases sitting between them. The DNA for the CDR3 is TGTGCCAGCTCACCACCCCCCGGAGCTGGAAACACCATATATTTT. Its protein product is CASSPPPGAGNTIYF. The whole variable domain, remainder taken from reference TRBV18 and TRBJ1-3, is NAGVMQNPRHLVRRRGQEARLRCSPMKGHSHVYWYRQLPEEGLKFMVYLQKENIIDESGMPKERFSAEFPKEGPSILRIQQVVRGDSAAYFCASSPPPGAGNTIYFGEGSWLTVV.